The next 16 T cell receptor beta chains were all read from a single sample in a study of T cells in Graves' hyperthyroidism and ophthalmopathy. Authors of the study amplified TCR beta CDR3 regions from RNA transcripts. First-round RT-PCR targeting the TCR CDR3 was performed with the HTBI primer set. TCRdb used MiXCR to reprocess the multiplex PCR reads, holding one entry per CDR3 protein. The sample has approximately 640,000 distinct CDR3 sequences; 45% are singletons. The sample taken for sequencing was peripheral blood or thyroid tissue (not recorded which). These receptors all come from an adult man with Graves' disease, either hyperthyroidism or ophthalmopathy (not recorded which).

For this clonotype: A much more abundant neighbour one base away suggests this may be a read error. The chain employs TRBV9 and TRBJ1-4, with D unclear. CDR1 is SGDLS, CDR2 YYNGEE, per germline. This CDR3 region has 16 residues. V lost 0 bases to trimming and J lost 0 bases, with 9 bases between them. The CDR3 coding sequence is TGTGCCAGCAGCGTAGGAGAGGATGCAACTAATGAAAAACTGTTTTTT. This codes for CASSVGEDATNEKLFF.

This clonotype occurred a few times. The J gene is TRBJ1-1, the V gene TRBV5-1, with unresolved D. Germline V gene data show CDR1 as SGHRS and CDR2 as YFSETQ. The CDR3 loop spans 14 amino acids. V shed 0 bases and J shed 1 base, with 7 bases lying between them. The CDR3 loop reads CASSLVMGNTEAFF. CDR3 DNA sequence: TGCGCCAGCAGCTTGGTCATGGGGAACACTGAAGCTTTCTTT.

The V and J genes are TRBV7-9 and TRBJ1-2; 9 bases line up with TRBD1. Germline CDR1 is SEHNR and CDR2 is FQNEAQ (reference sequence). This CDR3 has 16 amino acids. V lost 9 bases to trimming and J lost 8 bases; unmatched junction nucleotides: 19. The CDR3 DNA sequence: TGTGCCAGTGCTACCACGACAGGGGGGGCCCCTGGGGGCTACACCTTC. Translated: CASATTTGGAPGGYTF.

As to this clonotype: Being one base from a much bigger clone, this may be a read error. V gene TRBV7-2 combines with J gene TRBJ2-7; 8 bases match TRBD1. Germline V lookup: CDR1 SGHTA, CDR2 FQGNSA. The CDR3 is 15 amino acids. The J segment lost 0 bases and the V segment lost 3 bases, leaving 4 bases of the junction unmatched. The CDR3 region has the DNA TGTGCCAGCAGCTTCCGGGACAGGTTCTCCTACGAGCAGTACTTC. This gives the protein CASSFRDRFSYEQYF.

The V call is TRBV12-5, the J call TRBJ2-2, with 7 bases aligning to TRBD2. Per germline, CDR1 LGHNT and CDR2 FRNRAP. Trimming at V came to 0 bases and at J to 1 base, leaving 2 bases not matched to a gene. This CDR3 has 16 amino acids. Written as DNA, the CDR3 is TGTGCTAGTGGTTTGGTAGCTAGCGGGAACACCGGGGAGCTGTTTTTT. Protein: CASGLVASGNTGELFF.

A remark on this clonotype: A much larger clonotype is one base distant, so this may be a read error. The chain uses TRBV7-8 and TRBJ2-5; TRBD2 might be the D (6 bases). The CDR3 runs to 13 residues. CDR1 is SGHVS and CDR2 is FQNEAQ in the germline V gene. The germline V and J ends were trimmed by 5 bases and 5 bases, with 12 bases remaining between them. The CDR3 loop reads CASSTPTSETQYF. CDR3 DNA: TGTGCCAGCAGCACACCGACTAGTGAGACCCAGTACTTC.

This clonotype occurred a few times. CDR3 region: CASSLRDGNQPQHF. In nucleotides, the CDR3 is TGTGCCAGCAGTTTGAGGGATGGCAATCAGCCCCAGCATTTT. V gene TRBV12-3 or TRBV12-4 combines with J gene TRBJ1-5, with D uncertain. The CDR3 has 14 amino acids. V was cut by 3 bases and J by 2 bases, with 8 bases left in between.

On this clonotype itself: A read error may be the cause here, since a much bigger clone is one base away. V is TRBV9 and J is TRBJ1-6, with D tentatively TRBD1 (5 bases). V was shortened by 6 bases and J by 11 bases, with 15 bases between the two germline ends. There are 13 residues in the CDR3. CDR1 and CDR2 from the germline V gene are SGDLS and YYNGEE. The CDR3 sequence is CASTLGGSPPLHF. The CDR3, as DNA: TGTGCCAGCACCCTCGGGGGTAGCCCACCCCTCCACTTT.

The V gene is TRBV20-1, the J gene TRBJ1-6; TRBD1 matches at 11 bases. The length of the CDR3 is 15 residues. Germline V CDR1 and CDR2: DFQATT, SNEGSKA (reference sequence). V lost 1 base, J lost 5 bases, and 1 base stayed unmatched. The CDR3 nucleotides are TGCAGTGCTAGAGGGACAGGGGGCGATAATTCACCCCTCCACTTT. Its protein product is CSARGTGGDNSPLHF.

This chain connects TRBV6-6 to TRBJ1-6; D unresolved. The V gene lost 6 bases and the J gene lost 13 bases, with 19 bases spanning the gap. CDR1 and CDR2 from the germline V gene are MNHNY and SVGAGI (reference sequence). The CDR3 runs 14 residues. The DNA of the CDR3 is TGTGCCAGCAGCGTCGCACGGGGTTTGGAGCCCCTCCACTTT. It translates to CASSVARGLEPLHF.

This clonotype occurred a few times. The J gene is TRBJ2-5, the V gene TRBV19, with a possible D match to TRBD2 (5 bases). Trimming took off 3 bases at V and 5 bases at J, with 16 bases between the two ends. Germline CDR1 LNHDA, CDR2 SQIVND (reference sequence). The CDR3 is made up of 15 amino acids. CDR3 bases: TGTGCCAGTAGTATTGCGGCCACTAGGGCGGAGACCCAGTACTTC. The encoded protein is CASSIAATRAETQYF.

V usage is TRBV2 and J usage is TRBJ1-1, with D unclear. V shed 9 bases and J shed 0 bases, with 11 bases lying between them. Germline CDR1 SNHLY, CDR2 FYNNEI. The CDR3 loop spans 13 amino acids. CDR3: CASLGFMNTEAFF. In nucleotides, the CDR3 is TGTGCCAGTCTTGGGTTCATGAACACTGAAGCTTTCTTT.

This clonotype showed up just a few times. The chain recombines TRBV7-2 with TRBJ1-6; 8 nucleotides agree with TRBD1. Trimming at V came to 2 bases and at J to 6 bases, leaving 3 bases not matched to a gene. In germline, CDR1 is SGHTA, CDR2 FQGNSA. The CDR3 has 15 residues. The DNA of the CDR3 is TGTGCCAGCAGCTTAATAGGACAGGGTAATTCACCCCTCCACTTT. Its protein product is CASSLIGQGNSPLHF.

The CDR3 nucleotides are TGTGCCAGCAGTTACTCGCTTCAGGGTCATGAAAAACTGTTTTTT. This encodes CASSYSLQGHEKLFF. The chain is built from TRBV6-5 and TRBJ1-4; D perhaps matches TRBD1 (5 bases). Germline CDR1 and CDR2: MNHEY and SVGAGI. Deletions cut 0 bases from V and 6 bases from J, with 11 bases between. The CDR3 length is 15 residues.

This clonotype was seen at least ten times. The chain carries TRBV29-1 and TRBJ1-1, with D possibly matching TRBD1 (5 bases). CDR1 is SQVTM and CDR2 is ANQGSEA in the germline V gene. V was cut by 6 bases and J by 5 bases, with 22 bases left in between. The CDR3 has 15 amino acids. In DNA, the CDR3 is TGCAGCGTGACACGACGGGGGACGGAGGGGACTGAAGCTTTCTTT. Protein product: CSVTRRGTEGTEAFF.

There are many counts of this clonotype. The chain employs TRBV7-2 and TRBJ2-2; TRBD2 matches 12 bases. Germline-derived CDR1 and CDR2 are SGHTA and FQGNSA. The CDR3 runs to 16 residues. Losses at the gene ends were 6 bases for V and 2 bases for J; bases not matched to a gene: 4. Here the CDR3 DNA reads TGTGCCAGCAGTAGACTAGCGGGAGTCAACACCGGGGAGCTGTTTTTT. Encoded protein: CASSRLAGVNTGELFF. Full variable domain (outside the CDR3, taken from reference TRBV7-2 and TRBJ2-2): GAGVSQSPSNKVTEKGKDVELRCDPISGHTALYWYRQSLGQGLEFLIYFQGNSAPDKSGLPSDRFSAERTGGSVSTLTIQRTQQEDSAVYLCASSRLAGVNTGELFFGEGSRLTVL.